One and the same sample provided the 20 T cell receptor beta chains below, sequenced in a study of blood T cell repertoires in COVID-19. TCRdb keeps only in-frame clones here, not all; method: immunoSEQ multiplex PCR. Of 110,000 to 150,000 clones listed, approximately 85% are singletons. The sequenced sample consisted of peripheral blood. The receptor set was obtained from a man between 50 and 59 years old with acute or convalescent COVID-19.

The chain employs TRBV7-2 and TRBJ2-3; unclear D gene. CDR1 SGHTA and CDR2 FQGNSA come from the germline V gene. The CDR3 covers 12 residues. The V end lost 4 bases, the J end lost 3 bases, and 5 bases lay between the germline ends. CDR3 bases: TGTGCCAGCAGCTCCCAAACAGATACGCAGTATTTT. Translation: CASSSQTDTQYF.

J is TRBJ1-2 and V is TRBV7-9; 12 bases map to TRBD1. V lost 4 bases to trimming and J lost 4 bases; unmatched junction nucleotides: 13. The CDR3 consists of 18 residues. Germline CDR1 and CDR2: SEHNR and FQNEAQ (reference sequence). CDR3 DNA: TGTGCCAGCAGCTCTATCCGGGACAGGGGGCGAGTGGGCTATGGCTACACCTTC. The encoded protein is CASSSIRDRGRVGYGYTF.

The chain has TRBV4-1 and TRBJ2-5; 7 nucleotides match TRBD2. V gave up 2 bases and J gave up 4 bases; unmatched junction bases: 7. The CDR3 extends over 15 amino acids. CDR1 and CDR2 from the germline V gene are MGHRA and YSYEKL. The CDR3 nucleotides read TGCGCCAGCAGCCAATTGGGCGGGAGACCAGAGACCCAGTACTTC. Translating gives CASSQLGGRPETQYF.

The chain employs TRBV2 and TRBJ2-3; D gene unclear. V shed 2 bases and J shed 6 bases, with 18 bases lying between them. This CDR3 has 16 residues. Germline V CDR1 and CDR2: SNHLY, FYNNEI. The CDR3 protein is CASSESRPYSSDTQYF. The CDR3 DNA follows: TGTGCCAGCAGTGAAAGCCGTCCTTATTCATCGGATACGCAGTATTTT.

This clone was counted a few times. The V gene is TRBV9, the J gene TRBJ1-5; maybe TRBD1 (5 bases). This CDR3 spans 15 amino acids. Germline CDR1 SGDLS, CDR2 YYNGEE. V gave up 4 bases and J gave up 0 bases, with 11 bases separating them. CDR3 bases: TGTGCCAGCAGCCCAGCGGGGGTTAGCAATCAGCCCCAGCATTTT. Translating gives CASSPAGVSNQPQHF. Using reference TRBV9 and TRBJ1-5 for the parts outside the CDR3, the full variable domain is DSGVTQTPKHLITATGQRVTLRCSPRSGDLSVYWYQQSLDQGLQFLIQYYNGEERAKGNILERFSAQQFPDLHSELNLSSLELGDSALYFCASSPAGVSNQPQHFGDGTRLSIL.

The CDR3 nucleotides read TGCAGTGCTAAAACTAAGGAGACCCAGTACTTC. This encodes CSAKTKETQYF. The V gene is TRBV20-1, the J gene TRBJ2-5; D uncertain. The germline CDR1 and CDR2 sequences are DFQATT and SNEGSKA (reference sequence). CDR3 length equals 11 residues. V lost 4 bases, J lost 5 bases, and 8 bases lay in between.

The rearrangement links TRBV2 to TRBJ2-1, with 10 positions matching TRBD2. J was trimmed by 4 bases and V by 0 bases; bases with no gene match: 6. The CDR3 length is 17 residues. CDR1 is SNHLY, CDR2 FYNNEI, per germline. The CDR3 reads CASSEALTLAGYNEQFF. As DNA, the CDR3 is TGTGCCAGCAGTGAAGCGCTGACACTAGCGGGGTACAATGAGCAGTTCTTC.

The CDR3 DNA follows: TGTGCCAGTAGGGGCCTCGGACAGGTGAACACTGAAGCTTTCTTT. Its translation: CASRGLGQVNTEAFF. The chain joins TRBV19 to TRBJ1-1; 7 bases are shared with TRBD1. Germline assignment: CDR1 LNHDA and CDR2 SQIVND (reference sequence). The V segment lost 6 bases and the J segment 0 bases; nucleotides outside the gene matches: 7. The CDR3 is 15 residues long.

The chain has TRBV7-3 and TRBJ2-1, with 7 nucleotides matching TRBD2. This CDR3 spans 14 amino acids. Trimming at V came to 2 bases and at J to 5 bases, leaving 3 bases not matched to a gene. Germline-derived CDR1 and CDR2 are SGHTA and FQGTGA. CDR3 protein: CASSLYSGNNEQFF. For the CDR3, the DNA is TGTGCCAGCAGCTTATACAGCGGGAACAATGAGCAGTTCTTC.

J is TRBJ1-5 and V is TRBV27; unclear D gene. Trimming pared 3 bases from V and 0 bases from J, leaving 6 bases between. Germline values: CDR1 MNHEY, CDR2 SMNVEV (reference sequence). The CDR3 contains 14 residues. The DNA of the CDR3 is TGTGCCAGCAGTTTCTCTTCTAGCAATCAGCCCCAGCATTTT. This codes for CASSFSSSNQPQHF.

This sequence joins TRBV5-6 and TRBJ1-2, with TRBD1 as a possible D gene (5 bases). The germline V gene encodes CDR1 SGHDT and CDR2 YYEEEE. Trimming cost V 0 bases and J 7 bases, with 10 bases left between them. The CDR3 totals 13 residues. The CDR3 region has the DNA TGTGCCAGCAGCTTGGGGCAGGGAAGTGGCTACACCTTC. This translates into CASSLGQGSGYTF.

The chain has TRBV5-6 and TRBJ2-7; 7 bases line up with TRBD1. After removal of 2 bases from V and 2 bases from J, the junction contained 4 bases not matched to a gene. The CDR3 extends over 14 amino acids. In germline, CDR1 is SGHDT, CDR2 YYEEEE. CDR3 in DNA: TGTGCCAGCAGCTTCCGGACAGGTACCTACGAGCAGTACTTC. As protein: CASSFRTGTYEQYF.

The V call is TRBV2, the J call TRBJ2-1; possible D gene TRBD1, 6 bases. The germline V gene encodes CDR1 SNHLY and CDR2 FYNNEI. The CDR3 has 16 amino acids. V was clipped by 3 bases and J by 4 bases, with 16 bases between them. This chain's CDR3 is CASSDPRARGYNEQFF. The CDR3 nucleotides read TGTGCCAGCAGTGACCCCCGAGCCAGGGGATACAATGAGCAGTTCTTC.

V usage is TRBV30 and J usage is TRBJ2-1, with D perhaps TRBD2 (5 bases). CDR1 and CDR2 (germline): GTSNPN, SVGIG (reference sequence). V gave up 8 bases and J gave up 5 bases, with 16 bases separating them. This CDR3 contains 13 residues. The CDR3 is CAIWAGGNNEQFF. The CDR3 nucleotides read TGTGCCATTTGGGCGGGTGGTAACAATGAGCAGTTCTTC.

V usage is TRBV5-1 and J usage is TRBJ1-3, with TRBD1 matching 7 bases. The V segment lost 4 bases and the J segment 4 bases; nucleotides outside the gene matches: 5. Germline lookup yields CDR1 SGHRS and CDR2 YFSETQ. The CDR3 runs 14 residues. The CDR3 sequence: CASSLTGRGNTIYF. The CDR3 region has the DNA TGCGCCAGCAGCCTGACAGGGAGAGGAAACACCATATATTTT.

The chain carries TRBV10-1 and TRBJ2-7, with D maybe TRBD2 (5 bases). This CDR3 is 13 amino acids long. CDR1 WNHNN and CDR2 SYGVQD come from the germline V gene (reference sequence). The V and J ends lost 3 bases and 12 bases respectively, with 18 bases between them. CDR3 DNA sequence: TGCGCCAGCAGTGAATCCGGGATCCCCCGTATGTACTTC. This sequence encodes CASSESGIPRMYF.

The chain recombines TRBV2 with TRBJ1-1; D is perhaps TRBD1 (6 bases). The ends were cut back, 8 bases at V and 0 bases at J, with 13 bases in the middle. CDR3 size: 14 residues. Germline CDR1 reads SNHLY; CDR2 reads FYNNEI. The CDR3 region is CASALTGMNTEAFF. DNA of the CDR3: TGTGCCAGCGCACTGACAGGAATGAACACTGAAGCTTTCTTT.

V gene TRBV7-6 combines with J gene TRBJ2-1; TRBD1 is a possible D gene (6 bases). Trimming stripped 4 bases from V and 8 bases from J, with 21 bases between. The germline gives CDR1 SGHVS, CDR2 FNYEAQ. The CDR3 consists of 16 residues. Here the CDR3 reads CASSSRGGQIFDEQFF. CDR3 DNA: TGTGCCAGCAGCTCCCGTGGAGGACAGATTTTCGATGAGCAGTTCTTC.

This clone was counted only a few times. This chain connects TRBV27 to TRBJ1-4, with TRBD1 matching over 8 bases. V lost 6 bases, J lost 8 bases, and 8 bases stayed unmatched. The CDR3 runs to 14 residues. CDR1 is MNHEY and CDR2 is SMNVEV in the germline V gene (reference sequence). This CDR3 is CASSRGQGVEKLFF. For the CDR3, the DNA is TGTGCCAGCAGCCGAGGACAGGGCGTAGAAAAACTGTTTTTT.

This chain uses TRBV4-1 with TRBJ1-2; perhaps TRBD1 as D (6 bases). CDR1 is MGHRA, CDR2 YSYEKL, per germline. The CDR3 runs to 13 residues. V lost 4 bases, J lost 5 bases, and 11 bases lay in between. CDR3: CASSRTDLYGYTF. The CDR3 region has the DNA TGCGCCAGCAGCCGGACAGATTTGTATGGCTACACCTTC.